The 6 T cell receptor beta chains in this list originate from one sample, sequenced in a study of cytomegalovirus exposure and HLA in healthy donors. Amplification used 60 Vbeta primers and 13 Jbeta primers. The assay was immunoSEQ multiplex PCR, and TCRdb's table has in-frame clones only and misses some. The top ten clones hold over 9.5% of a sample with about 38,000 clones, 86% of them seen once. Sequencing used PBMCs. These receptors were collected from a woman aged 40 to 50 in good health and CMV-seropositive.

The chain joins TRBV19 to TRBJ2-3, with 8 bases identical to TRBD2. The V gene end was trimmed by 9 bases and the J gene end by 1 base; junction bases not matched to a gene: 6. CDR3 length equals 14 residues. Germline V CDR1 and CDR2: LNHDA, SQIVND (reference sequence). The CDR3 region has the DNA TGTGCCAGCCATAGCGGGGATCGCACAGATACGCAGTATTTT. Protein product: CASHSGDRTDTQYF.

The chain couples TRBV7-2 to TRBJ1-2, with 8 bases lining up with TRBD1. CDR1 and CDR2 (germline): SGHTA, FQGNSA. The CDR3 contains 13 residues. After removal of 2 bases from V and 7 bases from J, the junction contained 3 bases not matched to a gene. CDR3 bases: TGTGCCAGCAGCTTACAGGGGGCGGTTGGCTACACCTTC. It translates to CASSLQGAVGYTF.

For the CDR3, the DNA is TGTGCCAGCAGGCTTAACAACCAAGAGACCCAGTACTTC. Translation gives CASRLNNQETQYF. V is TRBV6-5 and J is TRBJ2-5, with unresolved D. CDR3 length equals 13 residues. Germline V gives CDR1 MNHEY, CDR2 SVGAGI. V gave up 6 bases and J gave up 0 bases, with 8 bases separating them.

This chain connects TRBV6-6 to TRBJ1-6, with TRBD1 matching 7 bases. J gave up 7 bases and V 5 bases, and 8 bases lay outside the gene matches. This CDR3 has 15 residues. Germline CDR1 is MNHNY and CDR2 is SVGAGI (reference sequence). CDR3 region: CASSPTGQANSPLHF. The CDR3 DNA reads TGTGCCAGCAGTCCGACCGGACAGGCCAATTCACCCCTCCACTTT.

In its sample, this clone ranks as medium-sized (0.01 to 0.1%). This chain's CDR3 is CASSQEGRDTEAFF. CDR3 DNA sequence: TGCGCCAGCAGCCAAGAGGGGAGAGACACTGAAGCTTTCTTT. The chain links TRBV4-3 to TRBJ1-1; D remains unclear. Trimming left V 0 bases short and J 3 bases short, with 8 bases between. In germline, CDR1 is LGHNA, CDR2 YSLEER. The CDR3 covers 14 residues.

In DNA, the CDR3 is TGCGCCAGCAGCCCACTGGACAGGGAAGGCTACACCTTC. Its translation: CASSPLDREGYTF. This rearrangement joins TRBV5-1 to TRBJ1-2, with 8 bases that match TRBD1. Germline V lookup: CDR1 SGHRS, CDR2 YFSETQ. V shed 4 bases, J shed 8 bases, and the junction held 7 bases outside the gene matches. CDR3 length: 13 residues.